This TCR beta chain was documented in a study of identical twins. This clonotype was seen at least ten times. From the 5' RACE reads, TCRdb called clonotypes with MiXCR, one entry per CDR3 protein. The data show 400,000 or so distinct CDR3 sequences, roughly 9% seen once. The CDR3 is made up of 18 amino acids. V was shortened by 6 bases and J by 6 bases, with 27 bases between the two germline ends. In germline, CDR1 is SNHLY, CDR2 FYNNEI. The receptor was derived from a woman in her fifties or sixties in good health. The V call is TRBV2, the J call TRBJ2-1; D might be TRBD2 (6 bases). Specimen: naive T cells sorted from blood. CDR3 sequence reads: CASRATTFSGGGGNEQFF. The DNA of the CDR3 is TGTGCCAGCAGAGCCACAACCTTTAGCGGAGGAGGTGGCAATGAGCAGTTCTTC.